This T cell receptor beta chain was recovered during a study of cytomegalovirus exposure and HLA in healthy donors. Regarding the study as a whole: Per published accounts, TCR beta sequences correctly predicted the HLA-A and HLA-B alleles of most subjects.

About this clone itself: Its specificity is unknown. One end of the junction varies from germline; a read error may be responsible.

13 Jbeta primers and 60 Vbeta primers were used for the PCR. TCRdb keeps only in-frame clones here, not all; method: immunoSEQ multiplex PCR. The data hold approximately 170,000 clones, with 85% observed a single time. CDR3 length: 12 residues. Per the germline V gene, CDR1 is MDHEN and CDR2 is SYDVKM. The chain uses TRBV28 and TRBJ1-1; 8 positions agree with TRBD1. The sequencing input was PBMCs. This sequence was found in a boy under 10 years old in good health and CMV-seronegative. CDR3 DNA: TGTGCCTGCAGGGGGCTCGGTACTGAAGCTTTCTTT. It specifies CACRGLGTEAFF.